A single T cell receptor (beta chain) is shown here with its context. Its antigen remains unknown. Both TRBC1 and TRBC2 were covered by a beta constant-region primer of two equimolar oligonucleotides. Ligated cDNA was amplified by four rounds of PCR with nested alpha and beta constant-region primers and SP2. Each CDR3 protein gets one entry after TCRdb re-called the UMI-ligation and nested PCR reads with MiXCR. The sample records 95,000 to 110,000 distinct CDR3 sequences, 13% to 15% being singletons. The sample belongs to a study of naive and memory T cell subsets. Study-level findings and limits: Especially in CD8 cells, naive repertoires contained a few larger clonotypes, possibly CD45RA-re-expressing memory cells.

CMV status came from CD4+ IFNgamma after overnight CMV lysate stimulation. Cells stained for CD3, CD4, CD8, CD45RA, CD27 and viability were sorted into four CD45RA/CD27 subsets. The CDR3 sequence is 16 residues long. Germline V gene lookup returns CDR1 KGHDR and CDR2 SFDVKD. Trimming cost V 3 bases and J 0 bases, with 11 bases left between them. Sequenced sample: naive CD8+ T cells from blood. The gene calls are TRBV24-1 and TRBJ1-5; maybe TRBD1 (6 bases). The source of this sequence is a human donor in good health. The CDR3 nucleotides are TGTGCCACCAGTGATGGGAGGGGGTATAGCAATCAGCCCCAGCATTTT. Translating gives CATSDGRGYSNQPQHF.